The T cell receptor beta chain under discussion was sequenced for a study of control samples from healthy donors and cancer patients. Trimming left V 4 bases short and J 4 bases short, with 11 bases between. The CDR3 contains 13 residues. From germline, CDR1 is SEHNR and CDR2 FQNEAQ (reference sequence). Using immunoSEQ multiplex PCR, the repertoire was profiled, and TCRdb retains in-frame clones only, with some absent. In the table there are under 100,000 clones, more than 85% of which are singletons. The sequencing sample was made of blood. This clonotype was obtained from a woman aged 30 to 39 in good health. The J gene is TRBJ2-7, the V gene TRBV7-9, with D tentatively TRBD1 (6 bases). The CDR3 spells CASSYGTLYEQYF. In DNA, the CDR3 is TGTGCCAGCAGCTACGGGACATTATACGAGCAGTACTTC.